The rows below give T cell receptor beta chains drawn from one sample of a study of beta chain features in type 1 diabetes. Sequenced by immunoSEQ multiplex PCR; TCRdb stores in-frame clones only, minus some. This sample has fewer than 400,000 clones; roughly 8% occur once, and the top ten carry 0.44%. Sequencing was done on a sample of central memory CD4+ T cells from blood. All receptors come from a woman younger than 35 in good health. Each CDR3 is given without its conserved first and last residue.

V: TRBV30
CDR3: ACLLGETYEQY

V: TRBV7-3
CDR3: ASSSGGLIGETQY

V: TRBV25-1
CDR3: ASSRGGTSLEQY

V: TRBV11-2
CDR3: ASSPSWGETQY

V: TRBV7-8
CDR3: ASSLLTGNQPQH

V: TRBV7-9
CDR3: ASSLGQADILETQY

V: TRBV27
CDR3: ASSSQNQGARQPQH

V: TRBV7-6
CDR3: ASRRTLGDTGELF

V: TRBV15
CDR3: ATSRDWGGSDEQF

V: TRBV7-8
CDR3: ASNSGTTLNHEQY

V: TRBV6-5
CDR3: ASAGTSGVYNEQF